The following is a T cell receptor beta chain sequence with its context. The data were taken from a study of metastatic and nonmetastatic thyroid tumors. Study processing details: The authors used CDR3 differences across clinicopathological groups to build a distant-metastasis classifier for papillary thyroid cancer. TCRdb reprocessed the PCR reads via MiXCR. The V and J calls, along with clone size, are taken from TCRdb and not from the paper's own processing. The top ten hold about 21% of the sample, which has about 2,600 clones, around a quarter seen once. CDR1 LNHDA and CDR2 SQIVND come from the germline V gene (reference sequence). Trimming left V 5 bases short and J 3 bases short, with 9 bases between. CDR3 size: 13 residues. Ahead of thyroid surgery, no patient had received treatment of any kind.

This chain uses TRBV19 with TRBJ2-3, with D possibly TRBD1 on 5 matching bases. This TCR came from a female donor with papillary thyroid cancer or a benign thyroid nodule (not recorded which). Some clones in this sample may be carry-over from other donors' samples. Specimen: tumor tissue. The CDR3 DNA reads as TGTGCCAGTAGTCGGACAAGGACAGATACGCAGTATTTT. Translating gives CASSRTRTDTQYF.